This T cell receptor beta chain was retrieved from a study of blood T cell repertoires in COVID-19. Study overall: From the United States, Italy and Spain came samples of acute and convalescent COVID-19.

The germline CDR1 and CDR2 sequences are SNHLY and FYNNEI. Trimming removed 4 bases from V and 5 bases from J, with 8 bases in between. The CDR3 consists of 12 residues. Individuals drawn from approximately 22 US areas were about 18 to 90 years old. Cohorts were determined from participant-reported clinical history. Per the original methods: Estimates of nucleated cell counts were drawn from the amplification of reference gene primers. The assay was immunoSEQ multiplex PCR, and TCRdb's table has in-frame clones only and misses some. V and J calls plus clone size are reproduced from that table; the DNA served to infer D and trimming. The sample has over 300,000 clones; more than 75% are singletons.

The chain joins TRBV2 to TRBJ2-5; no definite D call. The sequence was collected from a woman in her twenties or thirties with acute COVID-19. The material sequenced was PBMCs or T cells enriched from blood (not recorded which). The CDR3 region is CASSGSAETQYF. The DNA of the CDR3 is TGTGCCAGCAGTGGGTCCGCGGAGACCCAGTACTTC.